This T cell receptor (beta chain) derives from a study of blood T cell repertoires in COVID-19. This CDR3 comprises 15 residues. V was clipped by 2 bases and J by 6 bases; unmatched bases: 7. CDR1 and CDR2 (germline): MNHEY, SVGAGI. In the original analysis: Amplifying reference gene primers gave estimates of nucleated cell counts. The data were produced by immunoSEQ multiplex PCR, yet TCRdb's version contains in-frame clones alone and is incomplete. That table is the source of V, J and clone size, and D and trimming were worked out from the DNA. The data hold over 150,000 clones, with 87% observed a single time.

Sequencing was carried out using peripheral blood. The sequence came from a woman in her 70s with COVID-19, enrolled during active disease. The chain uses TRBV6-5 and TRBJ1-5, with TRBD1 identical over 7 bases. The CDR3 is CASSYRGRGSQPQHF. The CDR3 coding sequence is TGTGCCAGCAGTTACCGCGGCAGGGGGAGTCAGCCCCAGCATTTT.